These T cell receptor beta chains were read from a single sample in a study of cytomegalovirus exposure and HLA in healthy donors. Sequenced by immunoSEQ multiplex PCR; TCRdb stores in-frame clones only, minus some. The sample shows some 110,000 clones, approximately 78% of them seen only once. The sample taken for sequencing was PBMCs. The receptors were gathered from a woman in her forties in good health and CMV-seronegative. CDR3s include the opening cysteine and the closing phenylalanine or tryptophan. A D gene is named only where the DNA matches it firmly. A clone size is listed for some rows: how often the clone was seen (once, few, many), or a class if it is expanded.

abundance,v_gene,d_gene,j_gene,CDR3nt,CDR3aa
NA,TRBV13,TRBD1,TRBJ2-5,TGTGCCAGCAGCTTTTACCTGGAGGGGGGACAGGGAGAGACCCAGTACTTC,CASSFYLEGGQGETQYF
NA,TRBV5-1,TRBD1,TRBJ1-1,TGCGCCAGCAGCTTTACGGGACAGGGGAGCACTGAAGCTTTCTTT,CASSFTGQGSTEAFF
NA,TRBV5-1,TRBD1,TRBJ1-3,TGCGCCAGCACCACAGGGGCTGGAAACACCATATATTTT,CASTTGAGNTIYF
once,TRBV10-3,TRBD1,TRBJ2-1,TGTGCCATCAGCGCGATCAAGACAGGGGGGACCACTTGGACCTACAATGAGCAGTTCTTC,CAISAIKTGGTTWTYNEQFF
NA,TRBV9,NA,TRBJ2-4,TGTGCCAGCAGCGTAGCTAAGGGGGGGGCTGTCGGGGACATTCAGTACTTC,CASSVAKGGAVGDIQYF
NA,TRBV28,NA,TRBJ2-7,TGTGCCAGCAGTTTACCCCCGACTATCGGGACAAGATACGAGCAGTACTTC,CASSLPPTIGTRYEQYF
NA,TRBV6-1,TRBD2,TRBJ2-3,TGTGCCAGCGGGGAACTAGCGGGAAAGACAGATACGCAGTATTTT,CASGELAGKTDTQYF
NA,TRBV7-9,TRBD1,TRBJ1-2,TGTGCCAGCAGCGCTGTTGTGGGACAGGGGGTCTATGGCTACACCTTC,CASSAVVGQGVYGYTF
once,TRBV28,TRBD1,TRBJ1-1,TGTGCCAGCAGTTTATTACAGGGGGTAACTGAAGCTTTCTTT,CASSLLQGVTEAFF
NA,TRBV28,TRBD2,TRBJ2-5,TGTGCCAGCAGTTCCTGGACTAGCGAGGAGACCCAGTACTTC,CASSSWTSEETQYF
once,TRBV14,NA,TRBJ1-2,TGTGCCAGCCCTCGACGGGTCTATGGCTACACCTTC,CASPRRVYGYTF
once,TRBV19,NA,TRBJ1-1,TGTGCCAGTAGTACAGGCAGATTGAACACTGAAGCTTTCTTT,CASSTGRLNTEAFF
NA,TRBV28,TRBD1,TRBJ1-2,TGTGCCATCAGACGACAGGGTGAGGGTGGCTACACCTTC,CAIRRQGEGGYTF
once,TRBV7-8,NA,TRBJ2-1,TGTGCTAGCAGCTTACAGGGTTCGGACAATGAGCAGTTCTTC,CASSLQGSDNEQFF
NA,TRBV19,NA,TRBJ1-1,TGTGCCAGTAGTATTTCCCGCTGGGCTATGAACACTGAAGCTTTCTTT,CASSISRWAMNTEAFF
NA,TRBV30,TRBD2,TRBJ2-5,TGTGCCTGGAGTGCCCCCGCGGGGGGGACCCAGTACTTC,CAWSAPAGGTQYF
NA,TRBV7-2,TRBD1,TRBJ1-5,TGTGCCAGCAGCTCACAGGGGGCGCTAGTCCAGCCCCAGCATTTT,CASSSQGALVQPQHF
NA,TRBV7-9,TRBD1,TRBJ1-2,TGTTCCAGCTACGGTATCCGGGACAGCCTTACAAACTATGGCTACACCTTC,CSSYGIRDSLTNYGYTF
NA,TRBV27,NA,TRBJ1-2,TGTGCCAGCAGTGTCGCAGGCGAGAACTATGGCTACACCTTC,CASSVAGENYGYTF
NA,TRBV5-4,TRBD1,TRBJ2-1,TGTGCCAGCAGCTGGGAGACAGGGCATCATGAGCAGTTCTTC,CASSWETGHHEQFF
NA,TRBV18,TRBD1,TRBJ2-1,TGTGCCAGCTTCACCGGGACAGGGGGATTCAATGAGCAGTTCTTC,CASFTGTGGFNEQFF
few,TRBV6-5,NA,TRBJ1-5,TGTGCCAGCAGTTACAGGGGGTCTGGCAATCAGCCCCAGCATTTT,CASSYRGSGNQPQHF
NA,TRBV9,NA,TRBJ1-2,TGTGCCAGCACCGGTACCATCTATGGCTACACCTTC,CASTGTIYGYTF
NA,TRBV18,TRBD1,TRBJ1-2,TGTGCCAGCTCATTACAGGGGCCCCCCGTGGGCTATGGCTACACCTTC,CASSLQGPPVGYGYTF
NA,TRBV7-9,NA,TRBJ2-7,TGTGCCAGCAGCAGGACAATCTACGAGCAGTACTTC,CASSRTIYEQYF
NA,TRBV7-9,NA,TRBJ2-7,TGTGCCAGCAGCTTAAGTGATTCCGGGAGTTACGAGCAGTGCTTC,CASSLSDSGSYEQCF
once,TRBV30,NA,TRBJ2-2,TGTGCCTGGACTAGCGCCGGGGAGCTGTTTTTT,CAWTSAGELFF
NA,TRBV28,NA,TRBJ1-1,TGTGCCAGCACCACCGGCCGGAGAGGGACTGAAGCTTTCTTT,CASTTGRRGTEAFF
NA,TRBV28,NA,TRBJ1-3,TGTGCCAGCAGTCCCGGTAACACCATATATTTT,CASSPGNTIYF
NA,TRBV10-3,TRBD2,TRBJ2-7,TGTGCCATCAGTGTGGGAGGGGTCAGCTACGAGCAGTACTTC,CAISVGGVSYEQYF
NA,TRBV7-9,NA,TRBJ1-1,TGTGCCAGCAGCCTCCCTTATACTGAAGCTTTCTTT,CASSLPYTEAFF
NA,TRBV7-6,NA,TRBJ1-1,TGTGCCAGCAGCTTAGCGGAAGGGGACTCGAAAGCTTTCTTT,CASSLAEGDSKAFF
few,TRBV5-4,TRBD2,TRBJ2-3,TGTGCCAGCAGCTTGGAGGGAAGAGGGACTATGAGCACAGATACGCAGTATTTT,CASSLEGRGTMSTDTQYF
NA,TRBV11-2,TRBD2,TRBJ2-1,TGTGCCAGCAGCTTATTTGTAGCGGGAGCCTACAATGAGCAGTTCTTC,CASSLFVAGAYNEQFF
NA,TRBV5-1,TRBD2,TRBJ2-7,TGCGCCAGCAGCTTGGCCGGGGGACTAGCGGGAAACGAGCAGTACTTC,CASSLAGGLAGNEQYF
NA,TRBV27,TRBD1,TRBJ1-1,TGTGCCAGCAGCGGGACAGGGAGGAACACTGAAGCTTTCTTT,CASSGTGRNTEAFF
NA,TRBV27,TRBD1,TRBJ1-4,TGTGCCAGCAGTTTCTATGGGACAGATAATGAAAAACTGTTTTTT,CASSFYGTDNEKLFF
NA,TRBV5-8,NA,TRBJ1-2,TGTGCCAGCAGCGGATATAGAGGGACAACCTATGGCTACACCTTC,CASSGYRGTTYGYTF
NA,TRBV7-3,NA,TRBJ2-1,TGTGCCAGCAGCTTATACCAGGGTAGCCACAATGAGCAGTTCTTC,CASSLYQGSHNEQFF
once,TRBV28,NA,TRBJ2-1,TGTGCCAGCAGTTTAGGAGGGAGGCCTGAGAATGAGCAGTTCTTC,CASSLGGRPENEQFF
NA,TRBV14,TRBD2,TRBJ2-1,TGTGCCAGCAGCCAAGGACTAGCGGGAGTCCTATATGAGCAGTTCTTC,CASSQGLAGVLYEQFF